Below, 10 T cell receptor beta chains from the same sample are listed, as sequenced in a study of T cells in Graves' hyperthyroidism and ophthalmopathy. Amplification yielded TCR beta CDR3 regions, with RNA transcripts as the source. The TCR CDR3 first-round RT-PCR relied on the HTBI primer set. TCRdb reanalysed the multiplex PCR reads using MiXCR and keeps one entry per CDR3 protein. The sample contains around 580,000 distinct CDR3 sequences, approximately 15% of which appear only once. Sequencing was performed on blood. Receptor source: a woman aged 18-29 years with Graves' hyperthyroidism.

This clonotype was seen a few times. This chain joins TRBV4-3 and TRBJ1-2; 7 bases are a match to TRBD1. Germline V gives CDR1 LGHNA, CDR2 YSLEER. The CDR3 is 18 residues long. The V gene end was trimmed by 2 bases and the J gene end by 6 bases; junction bases not matched to a gene: 18. CDR3 sequence (DNA): TGCGCCAGCAGCCAAACCCCTACCCGACAGGGAGGGGGCGATGGCTACACCTTC. It yields the protein CASSQTPTRQGGGDGYTF.

This clonotype was counted ten times or more. V usage is TRBV20-1 and J usage is TRBJ1-4; 7 positions agree with TRBD1. The CDR3 sequence is 14 residues long. Germline CDR1 and CDR2: DFQATT and SNEGSKA (reference sequence). The trim removed 0 bases at V and 5 bases at J, leaving 3 bases unmatched. CDR3 DNA sequence: TGCAGTGCTAGAGAAGGGACAGCGAATGAAAAACTGTTTTTT. Its protein product is CSAREGTANEKLFF.

This clonotype appeared many times. The J gene is TRBJ1-1, the V gene TRBV4-3; D not certain. The CDR3 totals 15 residues. The germline V gene encodes CDR1 LGHNA and CDR2 YSLEER. The V end lost 0 bases, the J end lost 4 bases, and 12 bases lay between the germline ends. The DNA for the CDR3 is TGCGCCAGCAGCCAAGATCCCGGATTGAGCACTGAAGCTTTCTTT. As protein: CASSQDPGLSTEAFF.

This clonotype has at least ten counts. The rearrangement joins TRBV24-1 to TRBJ1-1; no clear D gene. This CDR3 contains 13 residues. The V end was cut by 9 bases, the J end by 1 base, with 11 bases between. The V gene's germline CDR1 is KGHDR and CDR2 SFDVKD. In DNA, the CDR3 is TGTGCCACCTTCGCAGCGACGAACACTGAAGCTTTCTTT. Its translation: CATFAATNTEAFF.

This clonotype was seen many times. The chain recombines TRBV3-1 with TRBJ2-1; possible D gene TRBD2, 6 bases. The CDR3 covers 16 residues. From germline, CDR1 is LGHDT and CDR2 YNNKEL (reference sequence). V lost 0 bases to trimming and J lost 4 bases, with 13 bases between them. CDR3 region: CASSQELADFYNEQFF. CDR3 DNA: TGTGCCAGCAGCCAAGAACTAGCAGATTTTTACAATGAGCAGTTCTTC.

The chain combines TRBV12-3 or TRBV12-4 with TRBJ2-5; the match to TRBD2 covers 14 bases. This CDR3 contains 17 residues. V shed 6 bases, J shed 4 bases, and the junction held 10 bases outside the gene matches. The CDR3: CASRPGTSGRGGETQYF. The CDR3, as DNA: TGTGCCAGCAGACCCGGGACTAGCGGGAGAGGGGGAGAGACCCAGTACTTC.

This clonotype occurred many times. The chain is built from TRBV11-2 and TRBJ1-4; D ambiguous. Germline assignment: CDR1 SGHAT and CDR2 FQNNGV. CDR3 length: 16 residues. The V and J ends lost 0 bases and 0 bases respectively, with 8 bases between them. CDR3: CASSLDRPSTNEKLFF. The CDR3 nucleotides are TGTGCCAGCAGCTTAGATAGGCCGTCAACTAATGAAAAACTGTTTTTT.

This clonotype came up many times. This chain joins TRBV11-2 and TRBJ2-7, with D maybe TRBD1 (5 bases). V lost 1 base, J lost 7 bases, and 14 bases lay in between. Germline V lookup: CDR1 SGHAT, CDR2 FQNNGV. This CDR3 is built from 14 residues. CDR3 coding DNA: TGTGCCAGCAGCTTAGTGCGTCAGGGAAAGGAGCAGTACTTC. This codes for CASSLVRQGKEQYF.

This clonotype showed up just a few times. The rearrangement links TRBV18 to TRBJ2-1; D is unresolved. This CDR3 has 15 residues. V was shortened by 6 bases and J by 6 bases, with 18 bases between the two germline ends. Germline V lookup: CDR1 KGHSH, CDR2 LQKENI. CDR3 sequence reads: CASSRRQTWGNEQFF. In nucleotides, the CDR3 is TGTGCCAGCTCCCGGCGCCAAACGTGGGGCAATGAGCAGTTCTTC.

This clonotype was detected a few times. The rearrangement links TRBV6-2 or TRBV6-3 to TRBJ1-5; weak D call: TRBD1 (6 bases). Germline V lookup: CDR1 MNHEY, CDR2 SVGEGT. The germline V and J ends were trimmed by 8 bases and 4 bases, with 24 bases remaining between them. The length of the CDR3 is 17 residues. CDR3 DNA: TGTGCCAGCGTTTCTTTTGGGGGCGGTTTGCCAAATCAGCCCCAGCATTTT. It encodes CASVSFGGGLPNQPQHF.